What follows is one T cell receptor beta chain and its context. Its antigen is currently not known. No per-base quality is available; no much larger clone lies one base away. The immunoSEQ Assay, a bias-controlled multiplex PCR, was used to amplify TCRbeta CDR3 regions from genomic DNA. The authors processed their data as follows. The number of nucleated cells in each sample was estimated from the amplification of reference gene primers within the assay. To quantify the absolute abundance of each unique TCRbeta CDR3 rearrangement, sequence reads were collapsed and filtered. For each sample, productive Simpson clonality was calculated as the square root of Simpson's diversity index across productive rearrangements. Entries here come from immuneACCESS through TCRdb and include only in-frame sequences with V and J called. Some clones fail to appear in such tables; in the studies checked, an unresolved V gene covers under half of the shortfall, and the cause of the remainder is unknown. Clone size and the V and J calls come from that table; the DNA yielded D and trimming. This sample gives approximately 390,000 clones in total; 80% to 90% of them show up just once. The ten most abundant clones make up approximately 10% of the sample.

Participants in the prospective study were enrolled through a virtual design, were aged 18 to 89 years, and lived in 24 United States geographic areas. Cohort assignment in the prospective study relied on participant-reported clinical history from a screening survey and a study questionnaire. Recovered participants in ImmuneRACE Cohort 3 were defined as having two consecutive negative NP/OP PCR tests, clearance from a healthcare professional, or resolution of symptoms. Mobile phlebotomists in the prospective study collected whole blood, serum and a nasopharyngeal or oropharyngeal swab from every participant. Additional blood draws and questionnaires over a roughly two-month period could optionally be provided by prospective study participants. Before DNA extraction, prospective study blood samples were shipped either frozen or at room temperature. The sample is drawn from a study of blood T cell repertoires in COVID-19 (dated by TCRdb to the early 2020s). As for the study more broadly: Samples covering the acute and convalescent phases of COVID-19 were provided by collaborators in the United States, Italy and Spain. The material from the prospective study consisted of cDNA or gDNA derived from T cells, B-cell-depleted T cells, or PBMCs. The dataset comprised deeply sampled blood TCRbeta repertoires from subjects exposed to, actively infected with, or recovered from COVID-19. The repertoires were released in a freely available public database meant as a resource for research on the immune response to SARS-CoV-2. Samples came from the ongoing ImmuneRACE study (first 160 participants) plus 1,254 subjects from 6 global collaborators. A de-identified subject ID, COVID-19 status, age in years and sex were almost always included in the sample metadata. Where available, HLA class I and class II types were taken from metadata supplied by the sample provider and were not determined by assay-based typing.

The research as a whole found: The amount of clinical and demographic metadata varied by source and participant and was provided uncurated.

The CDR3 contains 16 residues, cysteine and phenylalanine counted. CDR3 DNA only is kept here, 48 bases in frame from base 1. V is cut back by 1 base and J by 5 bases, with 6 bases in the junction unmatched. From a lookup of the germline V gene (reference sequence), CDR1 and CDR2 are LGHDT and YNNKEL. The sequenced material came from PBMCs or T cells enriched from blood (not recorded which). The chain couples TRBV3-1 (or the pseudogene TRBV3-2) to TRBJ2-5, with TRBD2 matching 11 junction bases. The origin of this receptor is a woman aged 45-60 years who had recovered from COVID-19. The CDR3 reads CASSQVSSGGLETQYF. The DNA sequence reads TGTGCCAGCAGCCAAGTGTCTAGCGGGGGGTTGGAGACCCAGTACTTC.